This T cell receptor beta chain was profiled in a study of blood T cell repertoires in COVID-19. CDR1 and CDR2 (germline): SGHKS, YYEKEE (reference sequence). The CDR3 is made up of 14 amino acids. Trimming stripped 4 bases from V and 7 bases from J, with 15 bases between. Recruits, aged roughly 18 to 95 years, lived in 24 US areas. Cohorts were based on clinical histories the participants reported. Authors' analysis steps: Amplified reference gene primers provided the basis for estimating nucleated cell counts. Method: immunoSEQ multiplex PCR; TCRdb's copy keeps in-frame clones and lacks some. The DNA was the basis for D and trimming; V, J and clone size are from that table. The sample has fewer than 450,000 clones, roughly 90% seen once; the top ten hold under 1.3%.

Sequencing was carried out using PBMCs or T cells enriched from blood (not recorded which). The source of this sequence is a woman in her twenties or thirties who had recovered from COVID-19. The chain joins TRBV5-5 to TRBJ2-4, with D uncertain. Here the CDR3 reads CASSLVDAANIQYF. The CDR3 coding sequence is TGTGCCAGCAGCCTAGTCGATGCGGCGAACATTCAGTACTTC.